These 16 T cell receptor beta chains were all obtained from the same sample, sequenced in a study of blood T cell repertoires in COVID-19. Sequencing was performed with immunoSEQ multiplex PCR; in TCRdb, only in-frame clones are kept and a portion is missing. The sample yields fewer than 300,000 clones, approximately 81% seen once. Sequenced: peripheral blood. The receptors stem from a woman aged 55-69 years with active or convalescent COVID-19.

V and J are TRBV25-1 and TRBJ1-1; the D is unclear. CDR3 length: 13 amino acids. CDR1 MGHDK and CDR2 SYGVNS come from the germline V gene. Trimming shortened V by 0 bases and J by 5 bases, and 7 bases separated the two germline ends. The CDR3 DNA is TGTGCCAGCAGTGAATATACACGAACTGAAGCTTTCTTT. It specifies CASSEYTRTEAFF.

CDR3 sequence reads: CASTEGNGLGYGYTF. The CDR3 nucleotides are TGTGCCAGCACGGAGGGGAACGGCTTGGGCTATGGCTACACCTTC. The gene calls are TRBV28 and TRBJ1-2; the D gene is possibly TRBD1 (5 bases). Germline CDR1 is MDHEN and CDR2 is SYDVKM. The CDR3 is 15 amino acids. V gave up 7 bases and J gave up 4 bases, with 19 bases separating them.

The DNA for the CDR3 is TGCGCCAGCAGCCAACTCGCCCAGTACAATGAGCAGTTCTTC. Protein sequence: CASSQLAQYNEQFF. V is TRBV4-1 and J is TRBJ2-1; D unresolved. The CDR3 covers 14 residues. V was pared by 2 bases and J by 4 bases, with 9 bases between. Germline V gives CDR1 MGHRA, CDR2 YSYEKL.

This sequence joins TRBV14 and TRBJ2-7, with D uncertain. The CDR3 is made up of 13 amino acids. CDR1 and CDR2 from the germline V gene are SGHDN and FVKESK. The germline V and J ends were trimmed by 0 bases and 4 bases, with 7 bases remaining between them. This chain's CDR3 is CASSQDSLYEQYF. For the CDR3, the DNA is TGTGCCAGCAGCCAAGACTCCTTGTACGAGCAGTACTTC.

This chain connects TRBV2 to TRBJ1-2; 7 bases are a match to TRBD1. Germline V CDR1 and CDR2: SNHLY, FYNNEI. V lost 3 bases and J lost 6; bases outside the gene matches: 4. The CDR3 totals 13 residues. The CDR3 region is CASSDRGTDGYTF. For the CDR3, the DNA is TGTGCCAGCAGTGACAGGGGGACAGATGGCTACACCTTC.

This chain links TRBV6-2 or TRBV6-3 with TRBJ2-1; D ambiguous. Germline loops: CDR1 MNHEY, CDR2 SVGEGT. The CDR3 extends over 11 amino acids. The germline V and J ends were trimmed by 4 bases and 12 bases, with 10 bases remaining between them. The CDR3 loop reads CASSSNPRQFF. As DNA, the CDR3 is TGTGCCAGCAGTTCCAATCCCAGGCAGTTCTTC.

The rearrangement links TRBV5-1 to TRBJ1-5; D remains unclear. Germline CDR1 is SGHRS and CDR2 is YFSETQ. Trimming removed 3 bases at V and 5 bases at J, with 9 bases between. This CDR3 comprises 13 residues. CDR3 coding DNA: TGCGCCAGCAGCTCGCAAGTAGATCAGCCCCAGCATTTT. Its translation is CASSSQVDQPQHF. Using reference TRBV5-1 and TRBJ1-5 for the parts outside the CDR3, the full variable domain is KAGVTQTPRYLIKTRGQQVTLSCSPISGHRSVSWYQQTPGQGLQFLFEYFSETQRNKGNFPGRFSGRQFSNSRSEMNVSTLELGDSALYLCASSSQVDQPQHFGDGTRLSIL.

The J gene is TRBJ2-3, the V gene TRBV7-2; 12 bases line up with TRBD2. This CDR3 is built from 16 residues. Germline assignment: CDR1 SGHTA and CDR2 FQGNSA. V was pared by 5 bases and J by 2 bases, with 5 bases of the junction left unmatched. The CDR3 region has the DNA TGTGCCAGCAGCGGGGGGACTAGCGGGTACACAGATACGCAGTATTTT. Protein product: CASSGGTSGYTDTQYF.

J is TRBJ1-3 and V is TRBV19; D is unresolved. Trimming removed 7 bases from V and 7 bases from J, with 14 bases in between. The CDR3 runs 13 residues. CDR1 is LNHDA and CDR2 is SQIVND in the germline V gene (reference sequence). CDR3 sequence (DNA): TGTGCCAGTACCGCCAGATCCCTCAACACCATATATTTT. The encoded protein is CASTARSLNTIYF.

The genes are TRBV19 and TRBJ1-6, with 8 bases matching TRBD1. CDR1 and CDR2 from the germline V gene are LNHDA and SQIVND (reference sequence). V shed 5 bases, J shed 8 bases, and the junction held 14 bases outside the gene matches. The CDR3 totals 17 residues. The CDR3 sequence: CASSALRQGAGDSPLHF. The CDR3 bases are TGTGCCAGTAGTGCCCTCCGTCAGGGGGCGGGAGATTCACCCCTCCACTTT.

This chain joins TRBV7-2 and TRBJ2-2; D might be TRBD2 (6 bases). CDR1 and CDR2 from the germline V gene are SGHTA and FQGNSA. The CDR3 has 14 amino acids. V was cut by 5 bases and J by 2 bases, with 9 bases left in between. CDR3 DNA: TGTGCCAGCAGCCAGGGACTTAACACCGGGGAGCTGTTTTTT. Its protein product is CASSQGLNTGELFF. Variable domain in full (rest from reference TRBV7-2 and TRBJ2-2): GAGVSQSPSNKVTEKGKDVELRCDPISGHTALYWYRQSLGQGLEFLIYFQGNSAPDKSGLPSDRFSAERTGGSVSTLTIQRTQQEDSAVYLCASSQGLNTGELFFGEGSRLTVL.

The CDR3 region is CASSPSGGAPKNIQYF. CDR3 DNA: TGTGCCAGCAGCCCTAGCGGGGGGGCCCCCAAAAACATTCAGTACTTC. The gene calls are TRBV3-1 (or the pseudogene TRBV3-2) and TRBJ2-4, with 12 bases identical to TRBD2. Germline lookup yields CDR1 LGHDT and CDR2 YNNKEL (reference sequence). The CDR3 is 16 amino acids. The V gene end was trimmed by 4 bases and the J gene end by 2 bases; junction bases not matched to a gene: 3.

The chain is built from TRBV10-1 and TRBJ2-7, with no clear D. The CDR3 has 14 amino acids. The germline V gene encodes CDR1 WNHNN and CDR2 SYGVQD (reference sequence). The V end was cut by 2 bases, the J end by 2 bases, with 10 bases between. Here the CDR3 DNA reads TGCGCCAGCAGTGAGACAGCCGAAGCCTACGAGCAGTACTTC. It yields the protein CASSETAEAYEQYF.

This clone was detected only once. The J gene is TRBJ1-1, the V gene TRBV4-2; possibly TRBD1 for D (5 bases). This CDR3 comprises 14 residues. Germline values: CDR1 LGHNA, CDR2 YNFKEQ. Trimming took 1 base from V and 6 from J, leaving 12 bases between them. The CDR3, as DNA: TGTGCCAGCAGCCAAGCGGGGACTGGGCCTGAAGCTTTCTTT. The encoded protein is CASSQAGTGPEAFF.

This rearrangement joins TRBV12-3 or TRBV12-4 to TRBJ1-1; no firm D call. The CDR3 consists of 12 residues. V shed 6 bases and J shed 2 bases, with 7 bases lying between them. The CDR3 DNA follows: TGTGCCAGCAGACAGAGCAACACTGAAGCTTTCTTT. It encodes CASRQSNTEAFF.

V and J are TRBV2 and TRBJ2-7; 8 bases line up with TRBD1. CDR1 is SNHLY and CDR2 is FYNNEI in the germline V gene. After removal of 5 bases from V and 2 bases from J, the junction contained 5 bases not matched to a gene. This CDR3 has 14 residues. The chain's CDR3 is CASSSDRGPYEQYF. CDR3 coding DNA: TGTGCCAGCAGTTCCGACAGGGGTCCCTACGAGCAGTACTTC.